These 23 T cell receptor beta chains came from one sample sequenced in a study of chemoradiotherapy in HPV16-positive cancers. Profiling relied on immunoSEQ multiplex PCR, and the TCRdb table lists in-frame clones only, not all of them. Found here are roughly 40,000 clones, about 77% of them singletons; the top ten hold approximately 5.4%. The source was blood, collected from a patient who underwent chemoradiotherapy. These receptors came from a human donor with HPV-associated anogenital cancer.

CDR3 DNA: TGTGCCAGTAGTATCATGGCTAGCGTGGGCTACGAGCAGTACTTC. It is translated as CASSIMASVGYEQYF. The V and J genes are TRBV19 and TRBJ2-7; tentative D call: TRBD2 (6 bases). The CDR3 runs to 15 residues. The V end was cut by 3 bases, the J end by 3 bases, with 15 bases between. Germline loops: CDR1 LNHDA, CDR2 SQIVND (reference sequence).

V is TRBV5-1 and J is TRBJ2-7; D may match TRBD1 or TRBD2 (5 bases each). V lost 0 bases and J lost 3, with 13 bases in between. The germline V gene encodes CDR1 SGHRS and CDR2 YFSETQ. This CDR3 has 15 residues. CDR3 region: CASSLEDGALYEQYF. CDR3 DNA sequence: TGCGCCAGCAGCTTGGAGGACGGGGCCCTCTACGAGCAGTACTTC.

This chain connects TRBV6-5 to TRBJ1-1; D ambiguous. The V and J ends lost 11 bases and 1 base respectively, with 17 bases between them. The CDR3 extends over 14 amino acids. CDR1 and CDR2 from the germline V gene are MNHEY and SVGAGI. CDR3 in DNA: TGTGCCTCCCGAGGGCGGTCGGGGAACACTGAAGCTTTCTTT. Amino acids: CASRGRSGNTEAFF.

The chain employs TRBV18 and TRBJ2-1; 7 nucleotides line up with TRBD1. CDR3 length equals 15 residues. Germline CDR1 KGHSH, CDR2 LQKENI. Unmatched junction bases numbered 4, after V lost 3 bases and J lost 2 bases. The CDR3 region is CASSPTTGPYNEQFF. Here the CDR3 DNA reads TGTGCCAGCTCACCGACGACAGGGCCCTACAATGAGCAGTTCTTC.

This sequence joins TRBV5-4 and TRBJ1-1; D is uncertain. CDR1 is SGHNT and CDR2 is YYREEE in the germline V gene (reference sequence). The CDR3 has 14 amino acids. V lost 0 bases and J 0 bases, leaving 6 bases between the germline ends. This CDR3 is CASSLDGLNTEAFF. In nucleotides, the CDR3 is TGTGCCAGCAGCTTGGACGGCTTGAACACTGAAGCTTTCTTT.

V is TRBV7-2 and J is TRBJ2-1, with D tentatively TRBD1 (6 bases). Trimming cost V 4 bases and J 3 bases, with 10 bases left between them. The CDR3 contains 14 residues. The V gene's germline CDR1 is SGHTA and CDR2 FQGNSA. For the CDR3, the DNA is TGTGCCAGCAGCTCAGGGGTGCGCTACAATGAGCAGTTCTTC. The encoded protein is CASSSGVRYNEQFF.

V and J are TRBV27 and TRBJ1-5, with a possible D match to TRBD1 (6 bases). The CDR3 is made up of 15 amino acids. V lost 6 bases, J lost 1 base, and 13 bases lay in between. Germline CDR1 and CDR2: MNHEY and SMNVEV (reference sequence). The CDR3 loop reads CASRLGGPSNQPQHF. In DNA, the CDR3 is TGTGCCAGCAGATTGGGGGGGCCAAGCAATCAGCCCCAGCATTTT.

The gene calls are TRBV9 and TRBJ1-2; no clear D. From germline, CDR1 is SGDLS and CDR2 YYNGEE. The CDR3 is made up of 13 amino acids. V lost 6 bases and J lost 4, with 13 bases in between. CDR3 loop: CASTSGSRYGYTF. Here the CDR3 DNA reads TGTGCCAGCACGAGTGGCAGCCGCTATGGCTACACCTTC.

The chain has TRBV28 and TRBJ2-7, with a weak D call TRBD2 (6 bases). The CDR3 has 16 residues. Per germline, CDR1 MDHEN and CDR2 SYDVKM. Trimming stripped 5 bases from V and 0 bases from J, with 17 bases between. The CDR3 here is CASSGGLQSVSYEQYF. The CDR3 DNA reads TGTGCCAGCAGTGGGGGGTTACAGTCAGTCTCCTACGAGCAGTACTTC.

This clone was detected a few times. The rearrangement uses TRBV2 and TRBJ1-6; possibly TRBD1 for D (5 bases). The V end lost 7 bases, the J end lost 8 bases, and 12 bases lay between the germline ends. Germline lookup yields CDR1 SNHLY and CDR2 FYNNEI. This CDR3 region has 13 residues. The CDR3: CASILRDHSPLHF. The CDR3 nucleotides read TGTGCCAGCATCCTCAGGGACCATTCACCCCTCCACTTT. Complete variable domain (other parts from reference TRBV2 and TRBJ1-6): EPEVTQTPSHQVTQMGQEVILRCVPISNHLYFYWYRQILGQKVEFLVSFYNNEISEKSEIFDDQFSVERPDGSNFTLKIRSTKLEDSAMYFCASILRDHSPLHFGNGTRLTVT.

This clone showed up just a few times. The chain has TRBV6-5 and TRBJ1-2; no clear D. V shed 0 bases and J shed 0 bases, with 11 bases lying between them. This CDR3 is 16 amino acids long. CDR1 MNHEY and CDR2 SVGAGI come from the germline V gene. This CDR3 is CASSYSINGANYGYTF. CDR3 bases: TGTGCCAGCAGTTACTCGATTAACGGGGCTAACTATGGCTACACCTTC.

The genes are TRBV7-9 and TRBJ2-3; D might be TRBD1 or TRBD2, each matching 6 bases. CDR1 is SEHNR and CDR2 is FQNEAQ in the germline V gene (reference sequence). Trimming removed 5 bases at V and 0 bases at J, with 12 bases between. This CDR3 comprises 15 residues. The CDR3 region has the DNA TGTGCCAGCAGCCCCTGGGGGGCCAGCACAGATACGCAGTATTTT. Amino acids: CASSPWGASTDTQYF.

The chain couples TRBV29-1 to TRBJ2-3; TRBD1 agrees at 9 bases. Germline lookup yields CDR1 SQVTM and CDR2 ANQGSEA. The CDR3 extends over 15 amino acids. J gave up 4 bases and V 6 bases, and 11 bases lay outside the gene matches. CDR3 sequence: CSVTTGTGSADTQYF. The CDR3 region has the DNA TGCAGCGTAACAACCGGGACAGGGAGCGCAGATACGCAGTATTTT.

The CDR3 spells CASSEAGPYGYTF. The CDR3 nucleotides read TGTGCCAGCAGTGAAGCTGGCCCCTATGGCTACACCTTC. This chain links TRBV6-1 with TRBJ1-2, with no clear D. Germline assignment: CDR1 MNHNS and CDR2 SASEGT. Trimming left V 0 bases short and J 4 bases short, with 6 bases between. The length of the CDR3 is 13 residues.

V gene TRBV6-5 combines with J gene TRBJ1-4; D not certain. The CDR3 runs to 14 residues. V was trimmed by 5 bases and J by 3 bases, leaving 10 bases between them. Germline CDR1 MNHEY, CDR2 SVGAGI. CDR3 bases: TGTGCCAGCAGTAGGTCGTCAGCTAATGAAAAACTGTTTTTT. Its protein is CASSRSSANEKLFF.

This sequence joins TRBV14 and TRBJ2-1; TRBD2 matches 11 bases. The germline V gene encodes CDR1 SGHDN and CDR2 FVKESK. This CDR3 region has 17 residues. With V trimmed by 0 bases and J by 8 bases, 9 bases remained unmatched. The CDR3 is CASSQDPLAGGYHEQFF. The CDR3 DNA is TGTGCCAGCAGCCAAGACCCCCTAGCGGGGGGTTATCATGAGCAGTTCTTC.

The rearrangement joins TRBV9 to TRBJ1-5, with a possible D match to TRBD1 (5 bases). V was clipped by 3 bases and J by 7 bases, with 17 bases between them. The germline CDR1 and CDR2 sequences are SGDLS and YYNGEE. The CDR3 is 15 residues long. This CDR3 is CASSARDLAGQPQHF. CDR3 nucleotide sequence: TGTGCCAGCAGCGCGAGGGACCTCGCAGGACAGCCCCAGCATTTT.

V is TRBV19 and J is TRBJ1-5, with 9 positions matching TRBD1. Trimming removed 4 bases from V and 7 bases from J; junction bases left unmatched: 11. The CDR3 is made up of 16 amino acids. In germline, CDR1 is LNHDA, CDR2 SQIVND (reference sequence). The CDR3 DNA reads as TGTGCCAGTAGTACCGGGACAGGGATAGGTGGCCAGCCCCAGCATTTT. Its protein product is CASSTGTGIGGQPQHF.

V is TRBV11-2 and J is TRBJ2-7; D is ambiguous. The ends were cut back, 1 base at V and 5 bases at J, with 15 bases in the middle. This CDR3 has 15 residues. The germline V gene has CDR1 SGHAT and CDR2 FQNNGV. The CDR3 protein is CASSLVGGIANEQYF. The CDR3 DNA follows: TGTGCCAGCAGCTTAGTCGGCGGAATAGCAAACGAGCAGTACTTC. The entire variable domain, with the rest obtained from reference TRBV11-2 and TRBJ2-7, is as follows: EAGVAQSPRYKIIEKRQSVAFWCNPISGHATLYWYQQILGQGPKLLIQFQNNGVVDDSQLPKDRFSAERLKGVDSTLKIQPAKLEDSAVYLCASSLVGGIANEQYFGPGTRLTVT.

The rearrangement uses TRBV7-9 and TRBJ1-2, with a weak D call TRBD1 (5 bases). This CDR3 region has 16 residues. V lost 1 base to trimming and J lost 0 bases, with 12 bases between them. Germline V gene data show CDR1 as SEHNR and CDR2 as FQNEAQ (reference sequence). The CDR3 region has the DNA TGTGCCAGCAGCTTAGGAACCGGGACGGCTAACTATGGCTACACCTTC. This sequence encodes CASSLGTGTANYGYTF.

The chain uses TRBV7-7 and TRBJ1-1, with 9 bases lining up with TRBD1. This CDR3 comprises 18 residues. Germline CDR1 is SSHAT and CDR2 is FNYEAQ (reference sequence). V shed 3 bases and J 5 bases; nucleotides not matched to a gene: 16. The CDR3 loop is CASSFYKPTNDRGTEAFF. CDR3 DNA sequence: TGTGCCAGCAGCTTCTACAAACCGACCAATGACAGGGGGACTGAAGCTTTCTTT.

The chain links TRBV6-5 to TRBJ1-2, with D possibly TRBD1 on 6 matching bases. The germline V gene has CDR1 MNHEY and CDR2 SVGAGI. The V end was cut by 6 bases, the J end by 5 bases, with 13 bases between. This CDR3 region has 13 residues. The CDR3 DNA sequence: TGTGCCAGCAGCAAAACAGGGCCGTATGGCTACACCTTC. Its protein product is CASSKTGPYGYTF.

There are a few counts of this clone. J is TRBJ1-6 and V is TRBV11-2; possibly TRBD1 for D (5 bases). The CDR3 length is 16 residues. V was clipped by 1 base and J by 14 bases, with 21 bases between them. Germline V lookup: CDR1 SGHAT, CDR2 FQNNGV. DNA for the CDR3: TGTGCCAGCAGCTTAGTACCAAGCCAGGGCCATATGACCCTCCACTTT. This translates into CASSLVPSQGHMTLHF.